This T cell receptor beta chain originates from a study of cytomegalovirus exposure and HLA in healthy donors. Study at large: Some 85 million unique TCRs, all from HLA-typed donors, were included in an early release of the data.

V lost 4 bases to trimming and J lost 2 bases; unmatched junction nucleotides: 9. CDR1 is LNHDA, CDR2 SQIVND, per germline (reference sequence). The CDR3 is made up of 16 amino acids. It was with 60 Vbeta and 13 Jbeta primers that the PCR ran. Assay used: immunoSEQ multiplex PCR; TCRdb lists only in-frame clones, some missing. The sample includes about 140,000 clones, less than 80% of them seen just once. This TCR came from a man in his forties in good health and CMV-seropositive. Sequencing was carried out using PBMCs. The J gene is TRBJ1-2, the V gene TRBV19; 8 bases map to TRBD1. The CDR3: CASSRETGQANYGYTF. DNA of the CDR3: TGTGCCAGTAGTAGAGAAACGGGACAGGCAAACTATGGCTACACCTTC. Full variable domain (missing parts from reference TRBV19 and TRBJ1-2): DGGITQSPKYLFRKEGQNVTLSCEQNLNHDAMYWYRQDPGQGLRLIYYSQIVNDFQKGDIAEGYSVSREKKESFPLTVTSAQKNPTAFYLCASSRETGQANYGYTFGSGTRLTVV.